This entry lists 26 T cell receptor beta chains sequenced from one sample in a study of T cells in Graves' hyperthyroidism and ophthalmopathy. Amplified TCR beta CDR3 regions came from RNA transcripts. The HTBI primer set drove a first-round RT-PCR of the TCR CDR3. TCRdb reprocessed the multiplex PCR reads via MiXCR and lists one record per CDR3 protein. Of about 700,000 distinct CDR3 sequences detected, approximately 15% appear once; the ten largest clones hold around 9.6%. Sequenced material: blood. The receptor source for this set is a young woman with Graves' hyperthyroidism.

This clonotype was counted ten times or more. Here the CDR3 reads CASRGLRAGGGEQYF. CDR3 nucleotide sequence: TGTGCCAGCAGGGGGTTGCGGGCGGGAGGCGGCGAGCAGTACTTC. The rearrangement joins TRBV27 to TRBJ2-7, with 8 nucleotides matching TRBD2. The germline CDR1 and CDR2 sequences are MNHEY and SMNVEV (reference sequence). Unmatched junction bases numbered 13, after V lost 6 bases and J lost 6 bases. The CDR3 loop spans 15 amino acids.

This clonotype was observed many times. CDR3 in DNA: TGTGCCAGCAGTGGCGCCCCGACAGCTTCTATGAACACTGAAGCTTTCTTT. This translates into CASSGAPTASMNTEAFF. The rearrangement joins TRBV12-3 or TRBV12-4 to TRBJ1-1; weak D call: TRBD1 (5 bases). This CDR3 has 17 amino acids. V lost 5 bases and J lost 0, with 19 bases in between.

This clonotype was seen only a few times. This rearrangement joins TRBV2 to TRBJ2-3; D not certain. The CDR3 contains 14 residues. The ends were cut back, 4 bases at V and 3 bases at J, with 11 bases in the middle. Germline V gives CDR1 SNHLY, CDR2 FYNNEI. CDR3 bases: TGTGCCAGCAGTGTTCAAGGACGGACAGATACGCAGTATTTT. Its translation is CASSVQGRTDTQYF.

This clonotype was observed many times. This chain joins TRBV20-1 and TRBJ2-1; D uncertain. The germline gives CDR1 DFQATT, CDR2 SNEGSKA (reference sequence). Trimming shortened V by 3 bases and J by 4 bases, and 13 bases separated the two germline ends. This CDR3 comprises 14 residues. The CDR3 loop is CSASSLVDYNEQFF. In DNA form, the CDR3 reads TGCAGTGCTAGTTCCCTAGTGGATTACAATGAGCAGTTCTTC.

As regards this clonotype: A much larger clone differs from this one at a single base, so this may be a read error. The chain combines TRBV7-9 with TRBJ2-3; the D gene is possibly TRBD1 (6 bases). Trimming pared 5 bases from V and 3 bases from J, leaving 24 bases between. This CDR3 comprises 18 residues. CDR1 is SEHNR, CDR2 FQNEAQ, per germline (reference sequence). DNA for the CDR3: TGTGCCAGCAGCGATGTACGGGGAGCCAGGGGAGCAACAGATACGCAGTATTTT. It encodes CASSDVRGARGATDTQYF.

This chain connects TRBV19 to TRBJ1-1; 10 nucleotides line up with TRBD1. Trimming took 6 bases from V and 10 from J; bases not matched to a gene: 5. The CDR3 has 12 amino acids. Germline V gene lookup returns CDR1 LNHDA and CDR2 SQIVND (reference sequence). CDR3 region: CASSPGQGGAFF. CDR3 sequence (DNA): TGTGCCAGTAGCCCAGGACAGGGGGGAGCTTTCTTT.

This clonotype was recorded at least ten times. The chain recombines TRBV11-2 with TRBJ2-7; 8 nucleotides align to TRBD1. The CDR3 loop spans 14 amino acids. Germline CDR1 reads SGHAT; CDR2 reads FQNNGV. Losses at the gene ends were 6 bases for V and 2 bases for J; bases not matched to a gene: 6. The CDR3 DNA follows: TGTGCCAGCAGGGAGGACAGGGAAGCCTACGAGCAGTACTTC. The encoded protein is CASREDREAYEQYF.

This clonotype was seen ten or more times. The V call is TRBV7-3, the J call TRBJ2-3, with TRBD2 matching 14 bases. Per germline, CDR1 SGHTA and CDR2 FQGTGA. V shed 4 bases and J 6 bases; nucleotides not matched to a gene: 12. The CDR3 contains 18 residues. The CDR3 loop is CASSSTRLAGGPGDTQYF. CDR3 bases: TGTGCCAGCAGCTCAACCCGACTAGCGGGAGGGCCGGGGGATACGCAGTATTTT.

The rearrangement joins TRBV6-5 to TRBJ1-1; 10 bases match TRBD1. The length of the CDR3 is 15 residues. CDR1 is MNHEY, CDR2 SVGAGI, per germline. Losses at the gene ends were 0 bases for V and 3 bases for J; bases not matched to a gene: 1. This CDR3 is CASSYSDRGHTEAFF. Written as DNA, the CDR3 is TGTGCCAGCAGTTACTCAGACAGGGGGCACACTGAAGCTTTCTTT.

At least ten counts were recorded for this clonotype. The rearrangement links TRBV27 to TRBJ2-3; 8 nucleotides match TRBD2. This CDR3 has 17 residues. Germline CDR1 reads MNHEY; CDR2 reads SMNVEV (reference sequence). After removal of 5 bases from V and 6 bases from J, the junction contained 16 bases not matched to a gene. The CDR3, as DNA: TGTGCCAGCAGTCCCCTAAAGACTAGCGATGTCAAGGATACGCAGTATTTT. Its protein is CASSPLKTSDVKDTQYF.

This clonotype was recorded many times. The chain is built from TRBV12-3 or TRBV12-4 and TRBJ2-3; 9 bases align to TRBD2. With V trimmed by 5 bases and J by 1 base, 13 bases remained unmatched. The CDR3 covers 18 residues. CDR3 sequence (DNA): TGTGCCAGCAGTCTTCCCTTGGGGGTAGCGGGGGGCACAGATACGCAGTATTTT. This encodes CASSLPLGVAGGTDTQYF.

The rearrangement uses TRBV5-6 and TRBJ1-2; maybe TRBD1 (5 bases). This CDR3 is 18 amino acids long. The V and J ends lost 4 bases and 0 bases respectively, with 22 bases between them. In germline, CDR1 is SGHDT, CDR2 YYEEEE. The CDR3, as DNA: TGTGCCAGCAGCCGGAGGAGCACCGAGCTACAGGCTAACTATGGCTACACCTTC. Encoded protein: CASSRRSTELQANYGYTF.

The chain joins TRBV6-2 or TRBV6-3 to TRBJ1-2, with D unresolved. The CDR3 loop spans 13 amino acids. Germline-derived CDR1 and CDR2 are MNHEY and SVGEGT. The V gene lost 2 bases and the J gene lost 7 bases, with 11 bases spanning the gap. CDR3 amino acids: CASSYDPERGYTF. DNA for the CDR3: TGTGCCAGCAGTTACGACCCGGAGCGTGGCTACACCTTC.

CDR3 bases: TGTGCCAGCAGTTCCTACGGGGCAGCTCATGATACGCAGTATTTT. Encoded protein: CASSSYGAAHDTQYF. The V gene is TRBV27, the J gene TRBJ2-3; tentatively, D is TRBD1 or TRBD2 (5 bases each). V lost 4 bases and J lost 6, with 17 bases in between. The germline V gene has CDR1 MNHEY and CDR2 SMNVEV (reference sequence). CDR3 length: 15 amino acids.

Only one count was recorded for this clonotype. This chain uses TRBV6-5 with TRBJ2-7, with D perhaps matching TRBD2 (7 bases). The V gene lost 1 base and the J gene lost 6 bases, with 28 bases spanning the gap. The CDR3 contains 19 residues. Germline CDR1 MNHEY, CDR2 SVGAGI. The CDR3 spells CASSYYGGLRREAPREQYF. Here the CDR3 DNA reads TGTGCCAGCAGTTACTATGGGGGGCTGAGACGGGAGGCCCCCCGCGAGCAGTACTTC.

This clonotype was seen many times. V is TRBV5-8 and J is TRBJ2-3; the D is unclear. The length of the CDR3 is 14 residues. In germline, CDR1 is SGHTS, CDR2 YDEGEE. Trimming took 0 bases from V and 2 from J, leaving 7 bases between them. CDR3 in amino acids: CASSLGSNTDTQYF. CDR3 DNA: TGTGCCAGCAGCTTGGGGTCAAACACAGATACGCAGTATTTT.

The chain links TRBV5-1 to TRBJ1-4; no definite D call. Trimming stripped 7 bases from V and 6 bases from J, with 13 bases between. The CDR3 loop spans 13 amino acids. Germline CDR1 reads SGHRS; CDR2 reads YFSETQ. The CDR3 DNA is TGCGCCAGCGCGGGAGTCTATGATGAAAAACTGTTTTTT. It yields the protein CASAGVYDEKLFF.

CDR3 region: CASSPSSRGRDYEQYF. The CDR3 DNA reads TGCGCCAGCAGCCCTAGCTCACGGGGGAGAGACTACGAGCAGTACTTC. The chain joins TRBV4-1 to TRBJ2-7; D might be TRBD2 (6 bases). CDR1 is MGHRA and CDR2 is YSYEKL in the germline V gene. The CDR3 is 16 residues long. Trimming cost V 4 bases and J 3 bases, with 19 bases left between them.

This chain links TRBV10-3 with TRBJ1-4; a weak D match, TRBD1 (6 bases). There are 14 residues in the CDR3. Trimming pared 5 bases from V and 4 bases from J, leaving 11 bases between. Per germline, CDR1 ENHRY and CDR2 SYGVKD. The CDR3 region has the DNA TGTGCCATCAGTAAGACAGGCGGTAATGAAAAACTGTTTTTT. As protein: CAISKTGGNEKLFF.

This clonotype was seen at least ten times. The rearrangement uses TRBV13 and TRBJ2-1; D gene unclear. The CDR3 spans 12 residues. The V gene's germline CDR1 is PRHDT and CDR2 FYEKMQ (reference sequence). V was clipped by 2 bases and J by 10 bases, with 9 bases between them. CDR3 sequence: CASSLTHLEQFF. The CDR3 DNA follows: TGTGCCAGCAGCTTAACCCACTTGGAGCAGTTCTTC.

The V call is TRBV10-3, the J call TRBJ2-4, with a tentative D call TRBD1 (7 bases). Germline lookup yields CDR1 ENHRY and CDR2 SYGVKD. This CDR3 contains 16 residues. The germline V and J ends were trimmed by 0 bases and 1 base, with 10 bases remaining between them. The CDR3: CAISESRGVAKNIQYF. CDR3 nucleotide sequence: TGTGCCATCAGTGAGTCCAGGGGGGTGGCCAAAAACATTCAGTACTTC.

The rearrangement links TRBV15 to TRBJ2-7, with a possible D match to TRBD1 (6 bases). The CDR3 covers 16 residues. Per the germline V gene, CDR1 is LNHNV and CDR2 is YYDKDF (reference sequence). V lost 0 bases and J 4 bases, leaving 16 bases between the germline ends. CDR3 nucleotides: TGTGCCACCAGCAGAGATGGGGGCGGTCGAATATACGAGCAGTACTTC. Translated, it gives CATSRDGGGRIYEQYF.

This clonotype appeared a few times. DNA for the CDR3: TGTGCCAGCAGCTTTGACCAACGGACGAGGCCGAACACTGAAGCTTTCTTT. Protein product: CASSFDQRTRPNTEAFF. The rearrangement links TRBV5-8 to TRBJ1-1; D gene ambiguous. Deletions cut 2 bases from V and 1 base from J, with 18 bases between. CDR3 length: 17 amino acids. The germline gives CDR1 SGHTS, CDR2 YDEGEE.

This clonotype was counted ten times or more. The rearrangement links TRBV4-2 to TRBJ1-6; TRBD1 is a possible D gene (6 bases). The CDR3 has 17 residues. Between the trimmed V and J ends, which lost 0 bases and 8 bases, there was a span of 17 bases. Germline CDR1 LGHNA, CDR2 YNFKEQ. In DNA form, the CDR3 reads TGTGCCAGCAGCCAAGATAAGGGCGGGGGGCTGTATTCACCCCTCCACTTT. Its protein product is CASSQDKGGGLYSPLHF.

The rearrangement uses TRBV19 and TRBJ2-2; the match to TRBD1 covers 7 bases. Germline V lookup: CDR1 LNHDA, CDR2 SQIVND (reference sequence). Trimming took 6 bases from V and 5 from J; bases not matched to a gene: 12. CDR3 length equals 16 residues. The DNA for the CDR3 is TGTGCCAGTAGCCATGGTTCGGGACAGCTTACCGGGGAGCTGTTTTTT. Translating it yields CASSHGSGQLTGELFF.

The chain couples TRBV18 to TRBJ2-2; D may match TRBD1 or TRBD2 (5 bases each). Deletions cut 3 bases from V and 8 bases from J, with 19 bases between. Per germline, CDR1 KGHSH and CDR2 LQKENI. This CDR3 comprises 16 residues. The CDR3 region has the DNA TGTGCCAGCTCACCTTGGGACGGAAACCGAGGAGGGGAGCTGTTTTTT. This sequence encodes CASSPWDGNRGGELFF.